A selection of T cell receptor beta chains follows, all from one sample in a study of shared clonotypes between healthy human individuals. Sequencing was performed with immunoSEQ multiplex PCR; in TCRdb, only in-frame clones are kept and a portion is missing. Seen here are some 680,000 clones, roughly 73% observed once, and the top ten hold around 2%. The sequenced sample was memory CD4+ T cells sorted from blood. The source is a young woman in good health. The CDR3 runs from the conserved cysteine through the conserved F or W. D genes are given only for firm matches. Clone size is not always given. Where it is, it says once, few, many or a class for expanded clones.

CDR3aa	CDR3nt	d_gene	j_gene	abundance	v_gene
CATQAIREAFF	TGTGCCACCCAGGCCATACGTGAAGCTTTCTTT	.	TRBJ1-1	.	TRBV28
CASSFLDRGKPQHF	TGTGCCAGCAGTTTCTTGGACAGGGGGAAGCCCCAGCATTTT	TRBD1	TRBJ1-5	.	TRBV28
CASSSGASNYGYTF	TGTGCCAGCAGCTCGGGGGCGTCTAACTATGGCTACACCTTC	.	TRBJ1-2	few	TRBV28
CASRGQDNSGNTIYF	TGTGCCAGCAGGGGACAGGACAACTCTGGAAACACCATATATTTT	TRBD1	TRBJ1-3	.	TRBV6-6
CASSLTAGRDNEQFF	TGTGCCAGCAGCTTAACCGCGGGCCGGGACAATGAGCAGTTCTTC	.	TRBJ2-1	.	TRBV7-8
CASSSDDTGELFF	TGTGCCAGCAGTTCGGACGATACCGGGGAGCTGTTTTTT	.	TRBJ2-2	.	TRBV6-4
CASSRQVTGRAYEQYF	TGTGCCAGCAGCCGCCAGGTGACAGGGCGGGCCTACGAGCAGTACTTC	TRBD1	TRBJ2-7	.	TRBV4-2
CASSGTGTGGFDEQFF	TGCGCCAGCAGCGGTACCGGGACAGGGGGCTTCGATGAGCAGTTCTTC	TRBD1	TRBJ2-1	few	TRBV10-1
CASSHPAGAGANVLTF	TGTGCCAGCAGCCACCCAGCGGGGGCTGGGGCCAACGTCCTGACTTTC	TRBD2	TRBJ2-6	.	TRBV7-8
CASSKGGLGEATEAFF	TGTGCCAGCAGCAAAGGGGGCTTGGGGGAAGCCACTGAAGCTTTCTTT	.	TRBJ1-1	.	TRBV21-1
CASSYSTGDRQPQHF	TGTGCCAGCAGTTACTCTACAGGGGACAGGCAGCCCCAGCATTTT	TRBD1	TRBJ1-5	.	TRBV6-5
CASSSRTGYGEQYF	TGTGCCAGCAGTTCTAGGACAGGGTATGGCGAGCAGTACTTC	TRBD1	TRBJ2-7	.	TRBV2
CASSTPTSGSSYEQYF	TGTGCCAGCAGTACACCGACTAGCGGGAGTTCCTACGAGCAGTACTTC	TRBD2	TRBJ2-7	.	TRBV28
CASSLEAAGYLAKNIQYF	TGCGCCAGCAGCTTGGAGGCAGCGGGGTACTTAGCCAAAAACATTCAGTACTTC	TRBD2	TRBJ2-4	.	TRBV5-1
CASSLTSGNTIYF	TGTGCCAGCAGCCTGACCTCTGGAAACACCATATATTTT	.	TRBJ1-3	.	TRBV5-4
CASSYSGVGEQFF	TGTGCCAGCAGTTACTCGGGGGTAGGCGAGCAGTTCTTC	.	TRBJ2-1	.	TRBV6-5
CASSQGQSSGNTIYF	TGCGCCAGCAGCCAAGGACAGAGCTCTGGAAACACCATATATTTT	.	TRBJ1-3	.	TRBV4-1
CASSLMGGTGNTQYF	TGTGCCAGCAGTTTAATGGGGGGGACGGGGAATACGCAGTATTTT	TRBD2	TRBJ2-3	.	TRBV27
CASSYGFGSSNYGYTF	TGTGCCAGCAGTTACGGTTTCGGCAGTTCTAACTATGGCTACACCTTC	.	TRBJ1-2	.	TRBV6-6
CASRRLDTEAFF	TGTGCCAGCAGAAGGTTGGACACTGAAGCTTTCTTT	.	TRBJ1-1	.	TRBV6-1
CSARAVGEQFF	TGCAGTGCTAGAGCTGTGGGTGAGCAGTTCTTC	.	TRBJ2-1	.	TRBV20-1
CASSFGGAPTGELFF	TGCGCCAGCAGCTTCGGGGGGGCCCCCACCGGGGAGCTGTTTTTT	TRBD2	TRBJ2-2	.	TRBV5-1
CASSLLLPNGELFF	TGTGCCAGCAGCTTACTTCTGCCGAACGGGGAGCTGTTTTTT	.	TRBJ2-2	once	TRBV7-9
CASSSLSGTGVAEQYF	TGCGCCAGCAGCTCCCTCTCGGGGACAGGTGTGGCCGAGCAGTACTTC	TRBD1	TRBJ2-7	.	TRBV5-1
CASSTHPAENTEAFF	TGTGCCAGCAGCACGCATCCGGCAGAGAACACTGAAGCTTTCTTT	.	TRBJ1-1	.	TRBV11-2
CASSQEFGKFYNEQFF	TGTGCCAGCAGCCAAGAGTTCGGGAAGTTCTACAATGAGCAGTTCTTC	.	TRBJ2-1	.	TRBV4-2
CASSPTETQYF	TGTGCCAGCTCACCAACAGAGACCCAGTACTTC	.	TRBJ2-5	.	TRBV18
CASSRASGSVGELFF	TGTGCCAGCAGCCGAGCTAGCGGGAGCGTCGGGGAGCTGTTTTTT	TRBD2	TRBJ2-2	once	TRBV7-8
CASSFPGKADF	TGTGCCAGCAGTTTCCCTGGGAAGGCGGATTTT	.	TRBJ1-3	.	TRBV28
CASSQDTSSTDTQYF	TGTGCCAGTAGTCAAGATACTTCTAGCACAGATACGCAGTATTTT	.	TRBJ2-3	few	TRBV19
CSVETGQGLKEQYF	TGCAGCGTTGAGACCGGACAGGGTCTGAAAGAGCAGTACTTC	TRBD1	TRBJ2-7	many	TRBV29-1
CASRGRELYEQYF	TGTGCCAGCCGGGGCCGGGAGTTGTACGAGCAGTACTTC	.	TRBJ2-7	.	TRBV7-8
CASSINRGQSEAFF	TGTGCCAGTAGTATCAACAGGGGGCAATCTGAAGCTTTCTTT	TRBD1	TRBJ1-1	.	TRBV19
CAWSAGGANTGELFF	TGTGCCTGGAGTGCAGGGGGCGCGAACACCGGGGAGCTGTTTTTT	TRBD1	TRBJ2-2	.	TRBV30
CASSLGQGAGEQYF	TGTGCCAGCAGCTTAGGACAGGGGGCCGGCGAGCAGTACTTC	TRBD1	TRBJ2-7	few	TRBV7-9
CASSLWHSGRDPRSYEQYF	TGTGCCAGCAGCTTGTGGCACAGTGGGAGGGACCCTCGATCCTACGAGCAGTACTTC	TRBD2	TRBJ2-7	.	TRBV5-6
CASSLRTSNQPQHF	TGTGCCAGCAGTTTAAGGACAAGCAATCAGCCCCAGCATTTT	.	TRBJ1-5	.	TRBV28
CASSENGPSYNEQFF	TGTGCCAGCAGTGAAAACGGGCCTTCCTACAATGAGCAGTTCTTC	.	TRBJ2-1	.	TRBV2
CASSGGLNTGELFF	TGTGCCAGCAGCGGGGGACTTAACACCGGGGAGCTGTTTTTT	.	TRBJ2-2	few	TRBV11-2
CASSRQGLANEKLFF	TGTGCCAGCAGCAGACAGGGCCTGGCTAATGAAAAACTGTTTTTT	TRBD1	TRBJ1-4	once	TRBV7-8
CAWRSESYGYTF	TGTGCCTGGAGGTCGGAGAGTTATGGCTACACCTTC	.	TRBJ1-2	many	TRBV30
CASSRRLAGDEQYF	TGTGCCAGCAGCCGGAGGCTAGCGGGAGACGAGCAGTACTTC	TRBD2	TRBJ2-7	.	TRBV5-8
CAWSGAGRSSGELFF	TGTGCCTGGAGTGGGGCGGGGAGGAGCTCCGGGGAGCTGTTTTTT	.	TRBJ2-2	.	TRBV30
CASSRGRDGLTEAFF	TGTGCCAGCAGTCGGGGGAGGGACGGGCTCACTGAAGCTTTCTTT	.	TRBJ1-1	.	TRBV28
CASSQIASLVGQYF	TGTGCCAGCAGCCAAATAGCATCCCTCGTGGGGCAGTACTTC	.	TRBJ2-7	.	TRBV4-2
CASSSGQGYETQYF	TGTGCCAGCAGCTCGGGACAGGGTTATGAGACCCAGTACTTC	TRBD1	TRBJ2-5	.	TRBV11-2
CASSLQGNEQFF	TGTGCCAGCAGCCTCCAGGGAAATGAGCAGTTCTTC	.	TRBJ2-1	.	TRBV14
CASSTGQGNYGYTF	TGTGCCAGTAGTACGGGACAGGGAAACTATGGCTACACCTTC	TRBD1	TRBJ1-2	once	TRBV19
CASRPISGGLEAFF	TGTGCCAGCAGACCCATCTCAGGGGGGCTTGAAGCTTTCTTT	TRBD1	TRBJ1-1	.	TRBV6-1
CASSKGPHLPNEQFF	TGTGCCAGCAGTAAAGGGCCCCATCTCCCTAATGAGCAGTTCTTC	.	TRBJ2-1	.	TRBV6-5
CASSERTSGETQYF	TGTGCCAGCAGTGAAAGGACTAGCGGGGAGACCCAGTACTTC	TRBD2	TRBJ2-5	few	TRBV2
CSVVYLLAEAFF	TGCAGCGTTGTGTACCTCTTGGCTGAAGCTTTCTTT	.	TRBJ1-1	once	TRBV29-1
CASGTSGRAGELFF	TGTGCCAGTGGGACCAGCGGCCGGGCCGGGGAGCTGTTTTTT	.	TRBJ2-2	.	TRBV19